A single sample is the source of the 23 T cell receptor beta chains below, sequenced in a study of cytomegalovirus exposure and HLA in healthy donors. With 60 Vbeta and 13 Jbeta primers, the PCR was carried out. Sequencing was performed with immunoSEQ multiplex PCR; in TCRdb, only in-frame clones are kept and a portion is missing. The repertoire has 150,000 to 200,000 clones, 65% to 80% of them found once; the top ten carry 4.7%. Source material: PBMCs. Source of these receptors: a man younger than 35 in good health and CMV-seropositive.

The chain uses TRBV6-1 and TRBJ1-3, with D maybe TRBD1 (6 bases). The CDR3 consists of 16 residues. Trimming shortened V by 4 bases and J by 0 bases, and 13 bases separated the two germline ends. From germline, CDR1 is MNHNS and CDR2 SASEGT. In DNA, the CDR3 is TGTGCCAGCAGTGGGGGGGGCGACATCTCTGGAAACACCATATATTTT. Translating gives CASSGGGDISGNTIYF.

This rearrangement joins TRBV30 to TRBJ1-2; the match to TRBD1 covers 7 bases. V gave up 0 bases and J gave up 11 bases; unmatched junction bases: 12. The germline V gene encodes CDR1 GTSNPN and CDR2 SVGIG (reference sequence). The CDR3 length is 14 residues. CDR3 amino acids: CAWSVLRDSQGYTF. The CDR3 region has the DNA TGTGCCTGGAGTGTACTTCGGGACAGCCAAGGTTACACCTTC.

This chain connects TRBV9 to TRBJ2-1; D is ambiguous. This CDR3 is built from 13 residues. The V gene lost 0 bases and the J gene lost 9 bases, with 10 bases spanning the gap. Germline CDR1 reads SGDLS; CDR2 reads YYNGEE. The CDR3 DNA is TGTGCCAGCAGCGTAGGATCCAGGTTTGAGCAGTTCTTC. Translated: CASSVGSRFEQFF. Looking up the rest from reference TRBV9 and TRBJ2-1 gives the full variable domain: DSGVTQTPKHLITATGQRVTLRCSPRSGDLSVYWYQQSLDQGLQFLIQYYNGEERAKGNILERFSAQQFPDLHSELNLSSLELGDSALYFCASSVGSRFEQFFGPGTRLTVL.

This clone was counted only a few times. The same CDR3 also results from other DNA sequences found in this sample. The chain employs TRBV6-1 and TRBJ2-3, with D possibly being TRBD2 (5 bases). Germline assignment: CDR1 MNHNS and CDR2 SASEGT. The CDR3 extends over 13 amino acids. The V and J ends lost 1 base and 3 bases respectively, with 5 bases between them. The chain's CDR3 is CASSEVATDTQYF. In nucleotides, the CDR3 is TGTGCCAGCAGTGAAGTAGCGACAGATACGCAGTATTTT.

The chain combines TRBV5-4 with TRBJ2-1; 10 bases match TRBD2. This CDR3 contains 16 residues. Trimming removed 4 bases from V and 3 bases from J; junction bases left unmatched: 7. Germline loops: CDR1 SGHNT, CDR2 YYREEE (reference sequence). CDR3 sequence reads: CASSPRAGGDYNEQFF. The DNA for the CDR3 is TGTGCCAGCAGCCCCCGAGCGGGGGGGGACTACAATGAGCAGTTCTTC.

V usage is TRBV6-1 and J usage is TRBJ1-1; D is perhaps TRBD1 (5 bases). Germline CDR1 MNHNS, CDR2 SASEGT. V lost 5 bases to trimming and J lost 3 bases, with 13 bases between them. This CDR3 contains 14 residues. The CDR3 sequence is CASSRQRLDTEAFF. The CDR3 region has the DNA TGTGCCAGCAGTAGACAGAGGTTGGACACTGAAGCTTTCTTT.

This chain joins TRBV28 and TRBJ1-2, with D unresolved. Germline V gene lookup returns CDR1 MDHEN and CDR2 SYDVKM. There are 14 residues in the CDR3. V shed 6 bases and J shed 4 bases, with 15 bases lying between them. This CDR3 is CASSPPFAGYGYTF. The CDR3 nucleotides are TGTGCCAGCAGCCCCCCGTTCGCAGGCTATGGCTACACCTTC.

The J gene is TRBJ1-3, the V gene TRBV6-1; tentative D call: TRBD1 (5 bases). Germline CDR1 MNHNS, CDR2 SASEGT. CDR3 size: 17 residues. The V end was cut by 0 bases, the J end by 0 bases, with 12 bases between. The CDR3 region is CASSEAEGRASGNTIYF. In nucleotides, the CDR3 is TGTGCCAGCAGTGAAGCGGAGGGCAGGGCCTCTGGAAACACCATATATTTT.

This clone appeared a single time. In nucleotides, the CDR3 is TGCAGCGACCAGACAGGGGGTAGGACTGAAGCTTTCTTT. It encodes CSDQTGGRTEAFF. V usage is TRBV29-1 and J usage is TRBJ1-1; TRBD1 matches 9 bases. CDR3 length: 13 amino acids. The germline CDR1 and CDR2 sequences are SQVTM and ANQGSEA. The J segment lost 5 bases and the V segment lost 7 bases, leaving 8 bases of the junction unmatched.

The chain carries TRBV5-4 and TRBJ2-2; tentative D call: TRBD2 (6 bases). Per germline, CDR1 SGHNT and CDR2 YYREEE (reference sequence). V shed 3 bases and J shed 0 bases, with 21 bases lying between them. The CDR3 totals 19 residues. Here the CDR3 DNA reads TGTGCCAGCAGCTCCCTCCAAGGCGGGACTCGCGCGAACACCGGGGAGCTGTTTTTT. It translates to CASSSLQGGTRANTGELFF. Using reference TRBV5-4 and TRBJ2-2 for the parts outside the CDR3, the full variable domain is ETGVTQSPTHLIKTRGQQVTLRCSSQSGHNTVSWYQQALGQGPQFIFQYYREEENGRGNFPPRFSGLQFPNYSSELNVNALELDDSALYLCASSSLQGGTRANTGELFFGEGSRLTVL.

This chain uses TRBV7-2 with TRBJ1-5, with D possibly TRBD1 on 5 matching bases. Germline lookup yields CDR1 SGHTA and CDR2 FQGNSA. This CDR3 spans 13 amino acids. Deletions cut 3 bases from V and 9 bases from J, with 12 bases between. In nucleotides, the CDR3 is TGTGCCAGCAGCTTCGGACATACGGGGCCCCAGCATTTT. This translates into CASSFGHTGPQHF.

This clone appeared a few times. The chain employs TRBV27 and TRBJ1-2, with D possibly being TRBD1 (6 bases). CDR1 is MNHEY and CDR2 is SMNVEV in the germline V gene (reference sequence). This CDR3 is built from 16 residues. Between the trimmed V and J ends, which lost 1 base and 0 bases, there was a span of 12 bases. As DNA, the CDR3 is TGTGCCAGCAGTTTATATGGGGGCCCAGCTAACTATGGCTACACCTTC. Translated: CASSLYGGPANYGYTF.

Only a few counts were recorded for this clone. Distinct nucleotide sequences in the sample also encode this CDR3. The rearrangement uses TRBV27 and TRBJ1-5; a possible D gene is TRBD1 (5 bases). The length of the CDR3 is 13 residues. V lost 2 bases, J lost 6 bases, and 8 bases lay in between. Germline-derived CDR1 and CDR2 are MNHEY and SMNVEV (reference sequence). CDR3 bases: TGTGCCAGCAGTTTAGGGGGAGGTCAGCCCCAGCATTTT. It translates to CASSLGGGQPQHF.

V gene TRBV11-3 combines with J gene TRBJ2-5; TRBD1 agrees at 7 bases. The junction had 8 bases not matched to a gene; V was cut back by 5 bases and J by 5 bases. Germline CDR1 SGHNT, CDR2 YENEEA. The CDR3 loop spans 14 amino acids. CDR3 residues: CASSLGTAWETQYF. DNA of the CDR3: TGTGCCAGCAGCCTCGGGACAGCCTGGGAGACCCAGTACTTC. The full variable domain, rest sourced from reference TRBV11-3 and TRBJ2-5, is EAGVVQSPRYKIIEKKQPVAFWCNPISGHNTLYWYLQNLGQGPELLIRYENEEAVDDSQLPKDRFSAERLKGVDSTLKIQPAELGDSAVYLCASSLGTAWETQYFGPGTRLLVL.

The chain joins TRBV5-6 to TRBJ1-5; D is possibly TRBD1 (5 bases). Germline CDR1 reads SGHDT; CDR2 reads YYEEEE. The CDR3 is 14 residues long. Trimming removed 4 bases at V and 0 bases at J, with 8 bases between. The DNA for the CDR3 is TGTGCCAGCAGCCGTGACAGTAGCAATCAGCCCCAGCATTTT. Its translation: CASSRDSSNQPQHF. The full variable domain, with the rest looked up from reference TRBV5-6 and TRBJ1-5, is DAGVTQSPTHLIKTRGQQVTLRCSPKSGHDTVSWYQQALGQGPQFIFQYYEEEERQRGNFPDRFSGHQFPNYSSELNVNALLLGDSALYLCASSRDSSNQPQHFGDGTRLSIL.

This chain uses TRBV10-2 with TRBJ1-5, with 7 positions matching TRBD1. CDR1 and CDR2 (germline): WSHSY, SAAADI. CDR3 length equals 17 residues. The trim removed 2 bases at V and 2 bases at J, leaving 9 bases unmatched. CDR3 in DNA: TGCGCCAGCAGTGAGGGTGGCAGGGGGGCAGGCAATCAGCCCCAGCATTTT. It specifies CASSEGGRGAGNQPQHF.

The V gene is TRBV5-8, the J gene TRBJ1-1; maybe TRBD1 (6 bases). V gave up 4 bases and J gave up 1 base, with 17 bases separating them. Per germline, CDR1 SGHTS and CDR2 YDEGEE. CDR3 size: 16 residues. CDR3 coding DNA: TGTGCCAGCAGCAGATACCAGGGGCATGGGAACACTGAAGCTTTCTTT. Its translation: CASSRYQGHGNTEAFF. Together with reference TRBV5-8 and TRBJ1-1, the CDR3 gives the full variable domain: EAGVTQSPTHLIKTRGQQATLRCSPISGHTSVYWYQQALGLGLQFLLWYDEGEERNRGNFPPRFSGRQFPNYSSELNVNALELEDSALYLCASSRYQGHGNTEAFFGQGTRLTVV.

The chain combines TRBV30 with TRBJ2-7; weak D call: TRBD2 (6 bases). CDR1 and CDR2 (germline): GTSNPN, SVGIG (reference sequence). Trimming stripped 1 base from V and 4 bases from J, with 14 bases between. This CDR3 has 14 amino acids. CDR3 DNA sequence: TGTGCCTGGAGTGGAGCGGGTGGTTCGTACGAGCAGTACGTC. Translation gives CAWSGAGGSYEQYV.

The sample holds a few counts of this clone. This rearrangement joins TRBV7-6 to TRBJ2-2; no reliable D call. Trimming stripped 5 bases from V and 2 bases from J, with 24 bases between. Germline CDR1 SGHVS, CDR2 FNYEAQ. This CDR3 spans 19 amino acids. CDR3 DNA: TGTGCCAGCAGCCCGGAGTCCGGAAGCCCTGATTTTAACACCGGGGAGCTGTTTTTT. The encoded protein is CASSPESGSPDFNTGELFF.

The J gene is TRBJ2-2, the V gene TRBV30; 8 bases map to TRBD2. V shed 2 bases, J shed 8 bases, and the junction held 22 bases outside the gene matches. The CDR3 has 19 residues. Germline V gene data show CDR1 as GTSNPN and CDR2 as SVGIG (reference sequence). CDR3 bases: TGTGCCTGGAGTCCCCAGATAAAGGCGGGAGGCCGCGGAGCGGGGGAGCTGTTTTTT. Translation: CAWSPQIKAGGRGAGELFF.

The rearrangement joins TRBV11-3 to TRBJ2-5, with 10 bases aligning to TRBD2. Germline CDR1 is SGHNT and CDR2 is YENEEA. V was clipped by 0 bases and J by 1 base; unmatched bases: 5. The CDR3 runs 17 residues. This chain's CDR3 is CASSLEIAGGLQETQYF. CDR3 DNA: TGTGCCAGCAGCTTAGAGATAGCGGGAGGCCTCCAAGAGACCCAGTACTTC.

The V call is TRBV29-1, the J call TRBJ2-5; maybe TRBD1 (6 bases). The CDR3 length is 13 residues. Germline lookup yields CDR1 SQVTM and CDR2 ANQGSEA. Trimming left V 4 bases short and J 4 bases short, with 13 bases between. The CDR3 nucleotides read TGCAGCGTTGTGGGGGCCAGGCTAGAGACCCAGTACTTC. Its protein product is CSVVGARLETQYF.

V is TRBV5-6 and J is TRBJ1-1; no clear D gene. Germline lookup yields CDR1 SGHDT and CDR2 YYEEEE. The CDR3 is made up of 15 amino acids. Trimming stripped 0 bases from V and 5 bases from J, with 14 bases between. CDR3 amino acids: CASSLVTRTRTEAFF. The CDR3 region has the DNA TGTGCCAGCAGCTTGGTAACACGTACCAGGACTGAAGCTTTCTTT.